The 3 T cell receptor beta chains given below trace back to one sample, sequenced in a study of cytomegalovirus exposure and HLA in healthy donors (dated by TCRdb to about 2017). The library was made by the immunoSEQ multiplex PCR assay. For the multiplex PCR, a mixture combining 60 forward primers for TCR Vbeta segments and 13 reverse primers for TCR Jbeta segments was used. TCRdb limited this immuneACCESS table to in-frame rearrangements with V and J called. A share of clones is missing; checked studies link under half to unresolved V genes, and the rest is unexplained. This sample is represented by roughly 220,000 clones; approximately 80% of them were singletons. The ten largest clones add up to 2.9% of the sample. Source material: PBMCs. Receptor source: a man aged 25-45 years in good health and CMV-seronegative.

The J gene is TRBJ2-3, the V gene TRBV4-3; 11 nucleotides line up with TRBD2. The CDR3 spans 17 residues. V shed 4 bases, J shed 1 base, and the junction held 7 bases outside the gene matches. The germline gives CDR1 LGHNA, CDR2 YSLEER. This CDR3 reads CASSPPTSGDRTDTQYF. DNA of the CDR3: TGCGCCAGCAGCCCCCCGACTAGCGGGGACCGCACAGATACGCAGTATTTT.

The chain carries TRBV4-3 and TRBJ2-7; 11 nucleotides match TRBD1. V lost 3 bases to trimming and J lost 6 bases; unmatched junction nucleotides: 10. The CDR3 is 16 amino acids. The germline V gene encodes CDR1 LGHNA and CDR2 YSLEER. Here the CDR3 reads CASSQNTGTGGSEQYF. As DNA, the CDR3 is TGCGCCAGCAGCCAGAACACCGGGACAGGGGGATCCGAGCAGTACTTC.

V gene TRBV7-8 combines with J gene TRBJ1-2; 9 bases agree with TRBD1. The CDR3 covers 15 residues. V was pared by 5 bases and J by 2 bases, with 6 bases of the junction left unmatched. Germline CDR1 SGHVS, CDR2 FQNEAQ. CDR3 nucleotide sequence: TGTGCCAGCAGCCCCCCGGGACAGGGAAACTATGGCTACACCTTC. Protein sequence: CASSPPGQGNYGYTF.